The 32 T cell receptor beta chains listed next were all sequenced from one sample in a study of CD8 T cells in ankylosing spondylitis. Study conclusions and caveats: Seven or eight highly homologous variants formed a TCR beta motif that appeared characteristic of ankylosing spondylitis blood.

TCRdb independently ran MiXCR on the 5' RACE reads; one entry per CDR3 protein. This sample has roughly 490,000 distinct CDR3 sequences, with over 4% found just once. These receptors have no identified antigens. Input material: blood, either unsorted or a sorted T cell fraction (not recorded which). These receptors were taken from a male donor with ankylosing spondylitis.

This clonotype was observed a handful of times. The rearrangement links TRBV12-3 or TRBV12-4 to TRBJ2-3, with 9 positions matching TRBD2. The J segment lost 6 bases and the V segment lost 3 bases, leaving 10 bases of the junction unmatched. The CDR3 totals 16 residues. In DNA, the CDR3 is TGTGCCAGCAGTTTTGCAGTAGCGGGAGTGATCGATACGCAGTATTTT. Translation: CASSFAVAGVIDTQYF.

This clonotype was recorded many times. The chain joins TRBV4-2 to TRBJ1-1; 7 nucleotides agree with TRBD1. The V gene's germline CDR1 is LGHNA and CDR2 YNFKEQ. J gave up 5 bases and V 0 bases, and 9 bases lay outside the gene matches. CDR3 size: 16 residues. The CDR3 reads CASSQDGAGGRTEAFF. CDR3 nucleotide sequence: TGTGCCAGCAGCCAAGACGGGGCAGGGGGTAGGACTGAAGCTTTCTTT.

Ten or more counts support this clonotype. This chain uses TRBV11-2 with TRBJ2-7; 8 bases align to TRBD2. The CDR3 is 18 amino acids. Germline CDR1 and CDR2: SGHAT and FQNNGV. V lost 1 base, J lost 0 bases, and 11 bases stayed unmatched. The CDR3 nucleotides are TGTGCCAGCAGCTTAGGGGTTAGTCGGGGGGGCCTCTCCTACGAGCAGTACTTC. It translates to CASSLGVSRGGLSYEQYF.

In this sample, this clonotype turned up many times. The genes are TRBV7-9 and TRBJ1-2; D gene uncertain. Per the germline V gene, CDR1 is SEHNR and CDR2 is FQNEAQ (reference sequence). Trimming stripped 5 bases from V and 3 bases from J, with 16 bases between. The CDR3 has 15 amino acids. The DNA of the CDR3 is TGTGCCAGCAGCCCTGGACTGTCACTGGACTATGGCTACACCTTC. Amino acid sequence: CASSPGLSLDYGYTF.

This clonotype was seen a handful of times. The rearrangement uses TRBV27 and TRBJ1-5, with 7 nucleotides matching TRBD1. The CDR3 length is 15 residues. Per germline, CDR1 MNHEY and CDR2 SMNVEV (reference sequence). Losses at the gene ends were 8 bases for V and 0 bases for J; bases not matched to a gene: 7. Here the CDR3 reads CASARQGYSNQPQHF. The CDR3 DNA reads TGTGCCAGCGCAAGACAGGGTTATAGCAATCAGCCCCAGCATTTT.

The chain links TRBV7-6 to TRBJ2-5; 7 bases map to TRBD2. V was pared by 3 bases and J by 7 bases, with 14 bases of the junction left unmatched. This CDR3 region has 16 residues. Germline CDR1 SGHVS, CDR2 FNYEAQ. In DNA, the CDR3 is TGTGCCAGCAGCTTGGAAGGGGAGGGCCTTGGGGGGACCCAGTACTTC. Its protein product is CASSLEGEGLGGTQYF.

Notes on this clonotype: This may be a read error: a much more frequent sequence differs by one nucleotide. The chain employs TRBV7-2 and TRBJ1-1; D gene ambiguous. V dropped 5 bases and J dropped 10 bases, with 17 bases sitting between them. The CDR3 spans 13 residues. Per the germline V gene, CDR1 is SGHTA and CDR2 is FQGNSA. This chain's CDR3 is CASSADGEIRAFF. The CDR3 DNA reads as TGTGCCAGCAGCGCCGACGGGGAAATTAGAGCTTTCTTT.

This clonotype was found a few times. The chain combines TRBV28 with TRBJ2-2, with TRBD2 matching 14 bases. The CDR3 totals 16 residues. The ends lost 5 bases at V and 6 bases at J; junction bases unmatched: 5. Germline CDR1 and CDR2: MDHEN and SYDVKM. The CDR3 loop reads CASSTPTSGRAGELFF. CDR3 coding DNA: TGTGCCAGCAGTACACCGACTAGCGGGAGGGCCGGGGAGCTGTTTTTT. The full variable domain, in which reference TRBV28 and TRBJ2-2 provide the parts outside the CDR3, is DVKVTQSSRYLVKRTGEKVFLECVQDMDHENMFWYRQDPGLGLRLIYFSYDVKMKEKGDIPEGYSVSREKKERFSLILESASTNQTSMYLCASSTPTSGRAGELFFGEGSRLTVL.

Many counts were recorded for this clonotype. The CDR3 here is CASSSYPTGRYGYTF. The CDR3 DNA sequence: TGTGCCAGCAGCTCTTACCCGACAGGTCGATATGGCTACACCTTC. The genes are TRBV7-2 and TRBJ1-2, with a weak D call TRBD1 (6 bases). V lost 4 bases and J 5 bases, leaving 17 bases between the germline ends. The CDR3 has 15 residues. Germline CDR1 reads SGHTA; CDR2 reads FQGNSA.

The sample holds many counts of this clonotype. The rearrangement joins TRBV29-1 to TRBJ2-5, with 8 bases fitting TRBD2. The CDR3 has 12 amino acids. J gave up 5 bases and V 7 bases, and 6 bases lay outside the gene matches. Germline CDR1 SQVTM, CDR2 ANQGSEA. In DNA form, the CDR3 reads TGCAGCGGGAAAAGCGGGAGCGAGACCCAGTACTTC. This encodes CSGKSGSETQYF.

This clonotype has at least ten counts. The chain employs TRBV28 and TRBJ1-2; D gene unclear. The germline V and J ends were trimmed by 2 bases and 0 bases, with 13 bases remaining between them. CDR3 length: 16 amino acids. Germline lookup yields CDR1 MDHEN and CDR2 SYDVKM. The CDR3 sequence is CASSLISGRTNYGYTF. The CDR3 DNA follows: TGTGCCAGCAGTTTAATATCCGGACGGACTAACTATGGCTACACCTTC.

This sequence joins TRBV5-1 and TRBJ2-5; no clear D gene. Germline CDR1 reads SGHRS; CDR2 reads YFSETQ. V lost 1 base and J lost 7, with 11 bases in between. CDR3 length: 13 amino acids. DNA of the CDR3: TGCGCCAGCAGCTTGTACGGGCGCGGGACCCAGTACTTC. This gives the protein CASSLYGRGTQYF. Drawing the rest from reference TRBV5-1 and TRBJ2-5, the complete variable domain is KAGVTQTPRYLIKTRGQQVTLSCSPISGHRSVSWYQQTPGQGLQFLFEYFSETQRNKGNFPGRFSGRQFSNSRSEMNVSTLELGDSALYLCASSLYGRGTQYFGPGTRLLVL.

This clonotype was detected many times. This chain uses TRBV6-1 with TRBJ1-2; the D is unclear. The length of the CDR3 is 12 residues. The ends were cut back, 6 bases at V and 4 bases at J, with 9 bases in the middle. The germline V gene encodes CDR1 MNHNS and CDR2 SASEGT. In DNA, the CDR3 is TGTGCCAGCAGGGTAGTAGGCTATGGCTACACCTTC. Its protein is CASRVVGYGYTF.

This clonotype showed up many times. J is TRBJ1-5 and V is TRBV6-5, with TRBD1 as a possible D gene (5 bases). The V end was cut by 3 bases, the J end by 7 bases, with 10 bases between. The germline CDR1 and CDR2 sequences are MNHEY and SVGAGI. CDR3 size: 13 residues. The CDR3 region is CASSYGGGQPQHF. The DNA for the CDR3 is TGTGCCAGCAGTTATGGGGGGGGACAGCCCCAGCATTTT.

This clonotype was counted at least ten times. V and J are TRBV27 and TRBJ1-1, with a weak D call TRBD1 (5 bases). This CDR3 spans 13 amino acids. Looked up from germline, CDR1 is MNHEY and CDR2 is SMNVEV (reference sequence). Trimming pared 2 bases from V and 6 bases from J, leaving 10 bases between. The DNA of the CDR3 is TGTGCCAGCAGTTTAGCGGGGACGTCTGAAGCTTTCTTT. Protein product: CASSLAGTSEAFF.

The chain links TRBV7-9 to TRBJ2-1, with 9 bases fitting TRBD1. The CDR3 length is 16 residues. V lost 6 bases, J lost 5 bases, and 11 bases stayed unmatched. Germline CDR1 SEHNR, CDR2 FQNEAQ (reference sequence). The CDR3 nucleotides are TGTGCCAGCAGGAGCGGGACAGGGAGGGAGGACAATGAGCAGTTCTTC. This gives the protein CASRSGTGREDNEQFF.

This clonotype was seen many times. J is TRBJ2-7 and V is TRBV29-1, with 9 bases aligning to TRBD1. Germline V lookup: CDR1 SQVTM, CDR2 ANQGSEA. The J segment lost 5 bases and the V segment lost 5 bases, leaving 10 bases of the junction unmatched. The CDR3 extends over 14 amino acids. CDR3 coding DNA: TGCAGCGTTTACGGACAGGGGCCATCAAACGAGCAGTACTTC. Its translation: CSVYGQGPSNEQYF.

Ten or more counts support this clonotype. The chain joins TRBV20-1 to TRBJ2-5; tentative D call: TRBD1 (7 bases). Trimming left V 2 bases short and J 5 bases short, with 12 bases between. Looked up from germline, CDR1 is DFQATT and CDR2 is SNEGSKA (reference sequence). The length of the CDR3 is 13 residues. The CDR3 loop is CSARSGGRETQYF. CDR3 bases: TGCAGTGCTAGATCAGGGGGGCGGGAGACCCAGTACTTC.

This clonotype was observed a few times. The V and J genes are TRBV29-1 and TRBJ2-5; D is unresolved. The CDR3 spans 13 residues. V lost 1 base and J lost 5, with 11 bases in between. The germline V gene encodes CDR1 SQVTM and CDR2 ANQGSEA. The chain's CDR3 is CSVEVWDRETQYF. CDR3 DNA: TGCAGCGTTGAAGTGTGGGATCGGGAGACCCAGTACTTC.

This clonotype showed up many times. This sequence joins TRBV7-2 and TRBJ2-5; 8 bases line up with TRBD2. Germline V lookup: CDR1 SGHTA, CDR2 FQGNSA. This CDR3 is 17 amino acids long. The V and J ends lost 5 bases and 5 bases, in that order; junction bases with no gene match: 16. The CDR3 nucleotides read TGTGCCAGCAGCCCCGGAGGGAGAGCGGGAGATTCGGAGACCCAGTACTTC. As protein: CASSPGGRAGDSETQYF.

This clonotype was observed many times. This rearrangement joins TRBV12-3 or TRBV12-4 to TRBJ2-1; 8 nucleotides match TRBD2. This CDR3 is built from 16 residues. Trimming cost V 4 bases and J 7 bases; bases outside gene matches: 12. In DNA, the CDR3 is TGTGCCAGCAGTTGGGACCCGGGACTAGGATTTAATGAGCAGTTCTTC. Its translation is CASSWDPGLGFNEQFF.

The chain joins TRBV3-1 to TRBJ2-2; D remains ambiguous. V lost 0 bases and J lost 2, with 4 bases in between. Germline CDR1 LGHDT, CDR2 YNNKEL (reference sequence). The CDR3 contains 14 residues. The CDR3: CASSQEKNTGELFF. The DNA of the CDR3 is TGTGCCAGCAGCCAAGAGAAAAACACCGGGGAGCTGTTTTTT.

The rearrangement links TRBV7-9 to TRBJ2-7; D tentatively fits TRBD1 or TRBD2 (7 bases each). The CDR3 has 13 residues. Germline loops: CDR1 SEHNR, CDR2 FQNEAQ (reference sequence). V was trimmed by 10 bases and J by 5 bases, leaving 18 bases between them. CDR3 in DNA: TGTGCCACCTCGGGACAGCGGGGTCACGAGCAGTACTTC. Translated, it gives CATSGQRGHEQYF.

There are many counts of this clonotype. The chain links TRBV11-1 to TRBJ2-1; D gene ambiguous. Between the trimmed V and J ends, which lost 2 bases and 7 bases, there was a span of 24 bases. This CDR3 has 18 amino acids. Germline V gene sequence: CDR1 SGHAT, CDR2 FQDESV (reference sequence). The chain's CDR3 is CASSLLGRFRQEGNEQFF. CDR3 in DNA: TGTGCCAGCAGCTTATTGGGTCGGTTCAGGCAGGAAGGAAATGAGCAGTTCTTC.

This clonotype was seen repeatedly, ten times or more. The rearrangement joins TRBV20-1 to TRBJ1-4, with TRBD1 as a possible D gene (6 bases). Trimming pared 0 bases from V and 6 bases from J, leaving 11 bases between. This CDR3 spans 14 amino acids. Germline V gene data show CDR1 as DFQATT and CDR2 as SNEGSKA (reference sequence). The CDR3 coding sequence is TGCAGTGCTAGAGATAACAGGGAGGATGAAAAACTGTTTTTT. Residues: CSARDNREDEKLFF.

This clonotype has just a few counts. The genes are TRBV4-3 and TRBJ2-5; the D gene is possibly TRBD2 (5 bases). The germline V gene encodes CDR1 LGHNA and CDR2 YSLEER. Trimming shortened V by 4 bases and J by 7 bases, and 16 bases separated the two germline ends. The CDR3 covers 14 residues. The DNA of the CDR3 is TGCGCCAGCAGCCCAGAACCGGGGATAGGGACCCAGTACTTC. Translating it yields CASSPEPGIGTQYF.

This clonotype was counted many times. The gene calls are TRBV10-3 and TRBJ1-4; D is uncertain. The CDR3 runs to 13 residues. Germline lookup yields CDR1 ENHRY and CDR2 SYGVKD. Trimming cost V 10 bases and J 4 bases, with 13 bases left between them. The chain's CDR3 is CATNRQSNEKLFF. CDR3 in DNA: TGTGCCACTAACCGGCAGAGTAATGAAAAACTGTTTTTT.

This clonotype was seen ten or more times. This sequence joins TRBV20-1 and TRBJ1-1; no definite D call. The CDR3 contains 14 residues. Germline CDR1 and CDR2: DFQATT and SNEGSKA (reference sequence). V was pared by 6 bases and J by 2 bases, with 16 bases between. DNA of the CDR3: TGCAGTGCCCATAACCCGAATAGAAACACTGAAGCTTTCTTT. It encodes CSAHNPNRNTEAFF.

CDR3 protein: CASSLHAGPLHF. As DNA, the CDR3 is TGTGCCAGCAGTTTACACGCGGGACCCCTCCACTTT. The chain links TRBV27 to TRBJ1-6, with D uncertain. Trimming stripped 2 bases from V and 12 bases from J, with 8 bases between. The CDR3 runs to 12 residues. The germline CDR1 and CDR2 sequences are MNHEY and SMNVEV (reference sequence).

The table lists this clonotype with many counts. V and J are TRBV12-3 or TRBV12-4 and TRBJ2-3; 7 bases align to TRBD1. This CDR3 spans 17 amino acids. Trimming at V came to 6 bases and at J to 2 bases, leaving 14 bases not matched to a gene. The CDR3 DNA is TGTGCCAGCAGACTAGATATGGCAGGGGGAGTCACAGATACGCAGTATTTT. Translating gives CASRLDMAGGVTDTQYF.

This clonotype was picked up many times. This chain uses TRBV5-5 with TRBJ1-6; no reliable D call. V dropped 2 bases and J dropped 3 bases, with 12 bases sitting between them. CDR3 size: 16 residues. The germline V gene has CDR1 SGHKS and CDR2 YYEKEE (reference sequence). The CDR3 region has the DNA TGTGCCAGCAGCTTCATTACAACCAACTATAATTCACCCCTCCACTTT. Amino acid sequence: CASSFITTNYNSPLHF.

This clonotype was counted many times. The chain joins TRBV4-2 to TRBJ2-1; a possible D gene is TRBD2 (5 bases). The CDR3 extends over 16 amino acids. Between the trimmed V and J ends, which lost 0 bases and 4 bases, there was a span of 13 bases. Germline V CDR1 and CDR2: LGHNA, YNFKEQ. CDR3 nucleotide sequence: TGTGCCAGCAGCCAAGAGCGGGTCTCCCCATACAATGAGCAGTTCTTC. This sequence encodes CASSQERVSPYNEQFF.